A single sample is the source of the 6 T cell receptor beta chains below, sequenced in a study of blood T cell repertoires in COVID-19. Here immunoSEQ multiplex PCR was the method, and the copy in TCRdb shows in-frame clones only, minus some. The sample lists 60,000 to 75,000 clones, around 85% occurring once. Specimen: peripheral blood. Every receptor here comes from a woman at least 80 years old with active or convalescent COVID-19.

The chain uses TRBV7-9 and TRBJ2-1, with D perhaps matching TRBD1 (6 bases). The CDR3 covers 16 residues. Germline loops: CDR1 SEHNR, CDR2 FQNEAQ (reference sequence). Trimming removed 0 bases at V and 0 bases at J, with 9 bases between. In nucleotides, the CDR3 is TGTGCCAGCAGCTTAGCGTTAGGGGGCTCCTACAATGAGCAGTTCTTC. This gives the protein CASSLALGGSYNEQFF.

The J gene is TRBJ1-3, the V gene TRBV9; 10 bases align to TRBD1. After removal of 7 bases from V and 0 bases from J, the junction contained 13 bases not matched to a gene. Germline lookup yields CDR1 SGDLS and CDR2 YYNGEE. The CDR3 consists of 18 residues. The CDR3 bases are TGTGCCAGCGGCAGACAGGGGGCTTCGACCATCTCTGGAAACACCATATATTTT. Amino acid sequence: CASGRQGASTISGNTIYF.

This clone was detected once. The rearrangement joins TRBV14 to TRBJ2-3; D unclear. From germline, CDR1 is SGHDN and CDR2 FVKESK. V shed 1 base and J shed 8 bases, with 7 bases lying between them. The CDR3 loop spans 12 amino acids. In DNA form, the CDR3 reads TGTGCCAGCAGCCAAGCTCGCGCTACGCAGTATTTT. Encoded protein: CASSQARATQYF.

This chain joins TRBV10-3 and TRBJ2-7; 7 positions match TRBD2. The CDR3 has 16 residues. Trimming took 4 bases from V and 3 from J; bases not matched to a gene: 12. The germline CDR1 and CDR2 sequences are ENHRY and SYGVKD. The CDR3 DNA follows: TGTGCCATCAGTGGTCTCGGATCCGGGGGGAACTACGAGCAGTACTTC. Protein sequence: CAISGLGSGGNYEQYF.

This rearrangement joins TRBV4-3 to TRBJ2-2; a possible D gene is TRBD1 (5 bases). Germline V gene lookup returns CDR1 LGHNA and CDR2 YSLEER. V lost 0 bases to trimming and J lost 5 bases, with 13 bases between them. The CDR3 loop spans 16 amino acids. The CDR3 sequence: CASSQDMQGGTGELFF. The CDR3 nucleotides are TGCGCCAGCAGCCAAGATATGCAGGGTGGAACCGGGGAGCTGTTTTTT.

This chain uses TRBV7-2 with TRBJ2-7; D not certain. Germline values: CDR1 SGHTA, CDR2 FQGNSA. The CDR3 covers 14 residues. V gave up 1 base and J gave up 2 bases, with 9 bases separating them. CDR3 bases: TGTGCCAGCAGCTTAGGAACAGTTGCCTACGAGCAGTACTTC. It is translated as CASSLGTVAYEQYF.